The 21 T cell receptor beta chains presented below share a single source sample, sequenced in a study of T cell responses to AZD1222 COVID-19 vaccine. Profiling relied on immunoSEQ multiplex PCR, and the TCRdb table lists in-frame clones only, not all of them. Here the sample spans 50,000 to 75,000 clones, approximately 89% being singletons. The sequences come from peripheral blood, collected 28 days after the second AZD1222 dose. Every receptor here comes from an adult who received the AZD1222 COVID-19 vaccine.

The genes are TRBV7-2 and TRBJ1-5; D perhaps matches TRBD1 (6 bases). The CDR3 runs to 13 residues. The ends were cut back, 4 bases at V and 6 bases at J, with 10 bases in the middle. Germline loops: CDR1 SGHTA, CDR2 FQGNSA. CDR3 protein: CASSSQGVQPQHF. The CDR3 DNA sequence: TGTGCCAGCAGCTCACAGGGAGTTCAGCCCCAGCATTTT.

This clone appeared a single time. The chain's CDR3 is CASIRTGRFHYGYTF. CDR3 DNA sequence: TGTGCCAGCATCAGGACAGGGAGGTTTCACTATGGCTACACCTTC. The rearrangement joins TRBV28 to TRBJ1-2; 8 positions match TRBD1. From germline, CDR1 is MDHEN and CDR2 SYDVKM. The CDR3 contains 15 residues. J was trimmed by 3 bases and V by 7 bases; bases with no gene match: 10.

The V and J genes are TRBV4-1 and TRBJ2-7; the D gene could be TRBD1 or TRBD2 (6 bases each). The CDR3 extends over 16 amino acids. Germline assignment: CDR1 MGHRA and CDR2 YSYEKL. Trimming removed 4 bases at V and 0 bases at J, with 16 bases between. The CDR3 DNA follows: TGCGCCAGCAGCCTCTCTTCGGGGGCCGCCTCCTACGAGCAGTACTTC. The encoded protein is CASSLSSGAASYEQYF.

The chain carries TRBV6-5 and TRBJ1-2, with D perhaps TRBD1 (5 bases). The CDR3 is made up of 12 amino acids. CDR1 and CDR2 from the germline V gene are MNHEY and SVGAGI. Trimming cost V 2 bases and J 6 bases, with 7 bases left between them. CDR3 amino acids: CASSYGGNGYTF. CDR3 DNA: TGTGCCAGCAGTTACGGGGGGAATGGCTACACCTTC.

The V call is TRBV6-5, the J call TRBJ1-1; 9 positions agree with TRBD1. J was trimmed by 4 bases and V by 6 bases; bases with no gene match: 3. There are 13 residues in the CDR3. Germline assignment: CDR1 MNHEY and CDR2 SVGAGI. The CDR3 bases are TGTGCCAGCAGACAGGGGGCGATCACTGAAGCTTTCTTT. Amino acid sequence: CASRQGAITEAFF.

The V gene is TRBV30, the J gene TRBJ2-7, with 12 nucleotides matching TRBD1. The junction had 10 bases not matched to a gene; V was cut back by 4 bases and J by 6 bases. The CDR3 has 15 amino acids. CDR1 and CDR2 from the germline V gene are GTSNPN and SVGIG (reference sequence). The CDR3 DNA reads TGTGCCTGGAACAAAATCCGGGACAGGGGGCTCGAGCAGTACTTC. Its translation: CAWNKIRDRGLEQYF.

As DNA, the CDR3 is TGTGCCACCAGCAGGACAGGGGGCTTTGGGGAGCTGTTTTTT. Translated: CATSRTGGFGELFF. The chain carries TRBV24-1 and TRBJ2-2; 11 bases match TRBD1. This CDR3 contains 14 residues. The V gene end was trimmed by 7 bases and the J gene end by 8 bases; junction bases not matched to a gene: 5. In germline, CDR1 is KGHDR, CDR2 SFDVKD.

This clone was seen only a few times. This rearrangement joins TRBV5-4 to TRBJ2-4, with a tentative D call TRBD1 (5 bases). V lost 1 base and J 7 bases, leaving 9 bases between the germline ends. The germline V gene has CDR1 SGHNT and CDR2 YYREEE (reference sequence). This CDR3 has 13 residues. The CDR3 protein is CASSLIGANIQYF. CDR3 nucleotides: TGTGCCAGCAGCTTGATTGGGGCCAACATTCAGTACTTC.

CDR3 nucleotide sequence: TGTGCCAGCAGCGTAGAGGTAGGGACCACTGAAGCTTTCTTT. Amino acid sequence: CASSVEVGTTEAFF. V usage is TRBV9 and J usage is TRBJ1-1, with a possible D match to TRBD1 (5 bases). Trimming left V 0 bases short and J 4 bases short, with 10 bases between. There are 14 residues in the CDR3. Germline assignment: CDR1 SGDLS and CDR2 YYNGEE.

The chain carries TRBV5-1 and TRBJ2-1; 14 positions match TRBD2. The length of the CDR3 is 16 residues. With V trimmed by 0 bases and J by 7 bases, 3 bases remained unmatched. Germline-derived CDR1 and CDR2 are SGHRS and YFSETQ. CDR3 sequence (DNA): TGCGCCAGCAGCTTGGCCGGGACTAGCGGGGGAAATGAGCAGTTCTTC. Protein product: CASSLAGTSGGNEQFF.

This clone has a single count. The genes are TRBV15 and TRBJ1-4, with D possibly matching TRBD1 (6 bases). Trimming took off 9 bases at V and 0 bases at J, with 23 bases between the two ends. CDR3 length: 18 amino acids. Germline V CDR1 and CDR2: LNHNV, YYDKDF (reference sequence). The CDR3 DNA reads TGTGCCACTTACCCCGGACAGCTCAGCCTTGCAACTAATGAAAAACTGTTTTTT. It yields the protein CATYPGQLSLATNEKLFF.

The chain has TRBV27 and TRBJ2-3; 8 positions match TRBD1. The CDR3 totals 16 residues. The ends lost 6 bases at V and 1 base at J; junction bases unmatched: 9. Germline lookup yields CDR1 MNHEY and CDR2 SMNVEV (reference sequence). CDR3 sequence (DNA): TGTGCCAGCAGGACGGACAGGGCCTGGGGCACAGATACGCAGTATTTT. Amino acids: CASRTDRAWGTDTQYF.

This chain connects TRBV10-3 to TRBJ2-7; 9 bases match TRBD1. V was clipped by 10 bases and J by 1 base; unmatched bases: 8. The germline gives CDR1 ENHRY, CDR2 SYGVKD. This CDR3 is 14 amino acids long. CDR3 DNA: TGTGCCACCCGGGGACAGGGTATTTCCTACGAGCAGTACTTC. As protein: CATRGQGISYEQYF.

The V and J genes are TRBV20-1 and TRBJ2-7; D unclear. CDR1 is DFQATT and CDR2 is SNEGSKA in the germline V gene (reference sequence). This CDR3 has 11 amino acids. V dropped 6 bases and J dropped 6 bases, with 12 bases sitting between them. CDR3: CSAPTTSEQYF. CDR3 DNA: TGCAGTGCCCCAACCACCAGCGAGCAGTACTTC.

J is TRBJ2-2 and V is TRBV28; 8 nucleotides agree with TRBD2. With 7 bases clipped from V and 3 bases from J, the junction kept 19 bases outside the gene matches. Germline CDR1 MDHEN, CDR2 SYDVKM. The CDR3 has 19 amino acids. This CDR3 is CASTITEVRGGHHTGELFF. The CDR3 DNA reads TGTGCCAGCACCATCACTGAAGTCCGCGGGGGGCACCACACCGGGGAGCTGTTTTTT.

This chain uses TRBV6-5 with TRBJ2-5, with 13 positions matching TRBD2. The CDR3 covers 15 residues. The germline V gene encodes CDR1 MNHEY and CDR2 SVGAGI. The V and J ends lost 5 bases and 4 bases, in that order; junction bases with no gene match: 4. This CDR3 is CASSRGLAGAETQYF. CDR3 DNA: TGTGCCAGCAGTCGCGGACTAGCGGGGGCAGAGACCCAGTACTTC.

The V and J genes are TRBV5-4 and TRBJ2-7, with unresolved D. The CDR3 extends over 14 amino acids. The V end lost 1 base, the J end lost 0 bases, and 8 bases lay between the germline ends. Germline assignment: CDR1 SGHNT and CDR2 YYREEE (reference sequence). The CDR3 region is CASSLRSSSYEQYF. The DNA for the CDR3 is TGTGCCAGCAGCTTGAGGTCGAGCTCCTACGAGCAGTACTTC.

This clone was seen only once. V is TRBV29-1 and J is TRBJ1-5; 7 bases map to TRBD1. CDR1 SQVTM and CDR2 ANQGSEA come from the germline V gene. The CDR3 covers 12 residues. V shed 7 bases and J 2 bases; nucleotides not matched to a gene: 2. The CDR3 is CSAGQGNQPQHF. CDR3 in DNA: TGCAGCGCCGGACAGGGCAATCAGCCCCAGCATTTT.

The chain uses TRBV18 and TRBJ1-1; D is undetermined. This CDR3 is built from 15 residues. Germline V gives CDR1 KGHSH, CDR2 LQKENI. V lost 0 bases and J 4 bases, leaving 12 bases between the germline ends. The CDR3 here is CASSPPAIGSTEAFF. For the CDR3, the DNA is TGTGCCAGCTCACCACCTGCTATAGGGAGCACTGAAGCTTTCTTT.

The rearrangement links TRBV6-5 to TRBJ1-2; TRBD1 matches 9 bases. This CDR3 is 15 amino acids long. With V trimmed by 5 bases and J by 4 bases, 8 bases remained unmatched. From germline, CDR1 is MNHEY and CDR2 SVGAGI. CDR3 amino acids: CASSPRQGGGYGYTF. DNA of the CDR3: TGTGCCAGCAGTCCCCGACAGGGGGGCGGCTATGGCTACACCTTC.

The chain is built from TRBV27 and TRBJ2-6; D is perhaps TRBD1 (6 bases). The CDR3 spans 16 residues. Trimming shortened V by 6 bases and J by 4 bases, and 16 bases separated the two germline ends. The V gene's germline CDR1 is MNHEY and CDR2 SMNVEV (reference sequence). CDR3 sequence: CASRPTGQPGANVLTF. CDR3 DNA sequence: TGTGCCAGCAGACCTACAGGGCAGCCGGGGGCCAACGTCCTGACTTTC.